These 7 T cell receptor beta chains were sequenced from one sample in a study of T cells in Graves' hyperthyroidism and ophthalmopathy. RNA transcripts were the template for amplifying TCR beta CDR3 regions. The study used the HTBI primer set for a first-round RT-PCR of the TCR CDR3. MiXCR, applied by TCRdb to the multiplex PCR reads, yields one record per CDR3 protein. The sample comprises fewer than 400,000 distinct CDR3 sequences, 11% to 15% of which are singletons, and around 27% rests with the top ten. Sequencing was carried out using blood. The receptors were sampled from a man in his fifties with Graves' ophthalmopathy.

This clonotype was recorded at least ten times. The chain uses TRBV7-3 and TRBJ1-1; perhaps TRBD1 as D (5 bases). Trimming removed 5 bases at V and 0 bases at J, with 7 bases between. CDR1 and CDR2 (germline): SGHTA, FQGTGA. The CDR3 is 13 residues long. This CDR3 is CASSMTVNTEAFF. As DNA, the CDR3 is TGTGCCAGCAGCATGACAGTGAACACTGAAGCTTTCTTT.

This clonotype was counted only a few times. The chain uses TRBV14 and TRBJ1-2; D is unclear. The CDR3 is 15 amino acids. Germline V CDR1 and CDR2: SGHDN, FVKESK. Trimming removed 4 bases at V and 7 bases at J, with 19 bases between. This CDR3 is CASSPQMAGVGGYTF. The CDR3 DNA follows: TGTGCCAGCAGCCCCCAAATGGCGGGCGTTGGTGGCTACACCTTC.

Many counts were recorded for this clonotype. The rearrangement joins TRBV2 to TRBJ2-7, with 13 bases fitting TRBD2. This CDR3 has 19 residues. Germline CDR1 reads SNHLY; CDR2 reads FYNNEI. V was pared by 6 bases and J by 0 bases, with 14 bases of the junction left unmatched. CDR3 DNA: TGTGCCAGCAGGGCCCGACTAGCGGGAGGCCTAAGGAGCTCCTACGAGCAGTACTTC. This gives the protein CASRARLAGGLRSSYEQYF.

In regard to this clonotype: A much larger clone differs by one base, so this may be a read error. The rearrangement joins TRBV14 to TRBJ2-7; D unclear. CDR1 and CDR2 from the germline V gene are SGHDN and FVKESK. The CDR3 sequence is 12 residues long. V gave up 0 bases and J gave up 8 bases, with 8 bases separating them. The CDR3 DNA is TGTGCCAGCAGCCAAGATAGGGCGAAGCAGTACTTC. Its translation: CASSQDRAKQYF.

About this clonotype: Compared with germline, one end of the junction differs, possibly owing to a read error. The gene calls are TRBV11-2 and TRBJ2-1; TRBD2 matches 8 bases. This CDR3 region has 15 residues. The germline V gene encodes CDR1 SGHAT and CDR2 FQNNGV. For the CDR3, the DNA is TGTGCCAGCAGCCAAGACGGGACTAGAAACAATGAGCAGTCCTTC. This codes for CASSQDGTRNNEQSF.

The chain carries TRBV9 and TRBJ1-1; D is uncertain. The CDR3 length is 13 residues. Trimming shortened V by 0 bases and J by 7 bases, and 10 bases separated the two germline ends. The germline gives CDR1 SGDLS, CDR2 YYNGEE. The CDR3 loop is CASSVDVIHEAFF. DNA for the CDR3: TGTGCCAGCAGCGTAGACGTAATACATGAAGCTTTCTTT.

This clonotype occurred a few times. The V call is TRBV27, the J call TRBJ2-1; D possibly corresponds to TRBD2 (6 bases). CDR1 MNHEY and CDR2 SMNVEV come from the germline V gene (reference sequence). Deletions cut 2 bases from V and 0 bases from J, with 11 bases between. This CDR3 region has 16 residues. CDR3 in amino acids: CASSLGGRSSYNEQFF. CDR3 bases: TGTGCCAGCAGTTTAGGGGGGAGAAGCTCCTACAATGAGCAGTTCTTC.